The source of this T cell receptor beta chain is a study of T cell clonality in common variable immunodeficiency. Whole-study results and caveats: Reportedly, TCR beta sequences from common variable immunodeficiency showed fewer deletions and N-nucleotide insertions.

Germline values: CDR1 GTSNPN, CDR2 SVGIG (reference sequence). The germline V and J ends were trimmed by 7 bases and 9 bases, with 18 bases remaining between them. The CDR3 is 13 amino acids. About this clone: Antigen specificity is unknown. The observed sequence ends 3 residues before the CDR3 terminus, with the missing tail filled in from the germline J gene.

TCRdb's table, derived via immunoSEQ multiplex PCR, lists solely in-frame clones and lacks some. The table lists tens of thousands of clones, with no singletons. The J gene is TRBJ2-2, the V gene TRBV30; TRBD2 is a possible D gene (7 bases). This TCR came from a human donor with common variable immunodeficiency. The specimen was peripheral blood mononuclear cells. Here the CDR3 reads CAFLGGGPWELFF. CDR3 DNA (partial): TGTGCCTTTCTAGGCGGGGGCCCTTGGGAG.